This is a list of T cell receptor beta chains from one sample in a study of cytomegalovirus exposure and HLA in healthy donors. Profiled with immunoSEQ multiplex PCR; TCRdb holds only in-frame clones, not every one. The table lists about 150,000 clones, around 79% of them singletons. Sequences were obtained from PBMCs. These receptor sequences come from a male donor in good health and CMV-seronegative. Each CDR3 is given with its conserved first and last residue. Each record gives: V gene, clone size, D gene, J gene, CDR3 protein, CDR3 DNA. A D gene is named only where the DNA matches it firmly. Not every row has a clone size; where given, it reads once, few, many or a size class.

>TRBV9|once|TRBD1|TRBJ1-6
CASSVEGDSFYSPLHF
TGTGCCAGCAGCGTAGAAGGGGACAGCTTTTATTCACCCCTCCACTTT
>TRBV7-2|.|.|TRBJ2-7
CASSFTYEQYF
TGTGCCAGCAGCTTTACCTACGAGCAGTACTTC
>TRBV7-9|.|.|TRBJ2-7
CASSLGERLSFNSYEQYF
TGTGCCAGCAGCTTAGGAGAGAGACTCAGTTTTAACTCCTACGAGCAGTACTTC
>TRBV29-1|.|.|TRBJ2-1
CSVDPEGLNYNEQFF
TGCAGCGTTGACCCAGAGGGCCTGAACTACAATGAGCAGTTCTTC
>TRBV18|.|.|TRBJ1-4
CASSPAGTTNEKLFF
TGTGCCAGCTCACCGGCAGGGACAACTAATGAAAAACTGTTTTTT
>TRBV10-3|.|.|TRBJ2-3
CAISGLGESSGTDTQYF
TGTGCCATCAGTGGCCTGGGAGAGTCGTCTGGCACAGATACGCAGTATTTT
>TRBV2|.|TRBD1|TRBJ2-2
CASSTLQGAGGELFF
TGTGCCAGCAGTACCTTACAGGGGGCTGGCGGGGAGCTGTTTTTT
>TRBV18|.|.|TRBJ2-5
CASSMLQRDTETQYF
TGTGCCAGCTCCATGCTTCAACGGGACACTGAGACCCAGTACTTC
>TRBV27|.|TRBD1|TRBJ1-5
CASSPTGASQPQHF
TGTGCCAGCAGTCCAACAGGGGCTAGCCAGCCCCAGCATTTT
>TRBV6-5|.|TRBD2|TRBJ2-3
CASSYSSGGSTDTQYF
TGTGCCAGCAGTTACTCGTCCGGGGGGAGCACAGATACGCAGTATTTT
>TRBV21-1|.|.|TRBJ1-1
CASSTSGTGDTEAFF
TGTGCCAGCAGCACCTCCGGGACAGGGGACACTGAAGCTTTCTTT